The present T cell receptor (beta chain) was sequenced within a study of T cells in Graves' hyperthyroidism and ophthalmopathy. Findings of the study overall: Separation of ophthalmopathy from stable hyperthyroidism was achieved by a 13 V-J model. Median prediction lead before ophthalmopathy onset was about 6.5 months with the model.

The study defined stable Graves' hyperthyroidism as no ophthalmopathy progression within 18 months. Patients having uncontrolled infection, another autoimmune disease, pregnancy or lactation were not included. Of note for this clonotype: Its cognate antigen is unknown.

RNA transcripts yielded amplified TCR beta CDR3 regions. When the TCR CDR3 underwent first-round RT-PCR, the HTBI primer set was used. TCRdb processed the multiplex PCR reads anew with MiXCR; each CDR3 protein has one entry. The table includes a few hundred thousand distinct CDR3 sequences, 15% to 20% detected once. The TCR comes from a woman between 18 and 30 years old with Graves' hyperthyroidism. Sequencing input: blood.

This chain's CDR3 is CAISEGAMNTEAFF. Here the CDR3 DNA reads TGTGCCATCAGTGAGGGAGCCATGAACACTGAAGCTTTCTTT. V and J are TRBV10-3 and TRBJ1-1; D gene ambiguous. The CDR3 spans 14 residues. From germline, CDR1 is ENHRY and CDR2 SYGVKD. Trimming removed 2 bases at V and 0 bases at J, with 7 bases between.